The present entry profiles one TCR beta chain with its context. Here the gene names and germline are mouse. The read comes to an end 4 residues before the CDR3 does, leaving the germline J gene to fill in the end. The same CDR3 arises from other DNA sequences in this sample as well. The entry originates in a study of CD8+ T cells in alopecia areata. Study-wide background: Recipients were approximately 7-11-week-old female C3H/HeJ mice grafted with skin from 6-12-month-old C3H/HeJ donors with spontaneous alopecia.

RNA was extracted and reverse transcribed into cDNA as the sequencing template. The table came from immunoSEQ multiplex PCR; TCRdb's copy has only in-frame clones and leaves some out. This set yields 250,000 or so clones and no singletons; the top ten hold 1.2%. The CDR3 runs to 14 residues. Germline assignment: CDR1 MNHDT and CDR2 YYDKIL. V was shortened by 3 bases and J by 3 bases, with 9 bases between the two germline ends. Sorting of pooled cutaneous lymph node cells used CD4, CD8alpha, NKG2D, NKG2ACE and other markers. V gene TRBV17 combines with J gene TRBJ2-1, with D possibly matching TRBD2 (6 bases). The specimen was CD4+ T cells sorted from a lymph node. The origin of this receptor is a C3H/HeJ mouse with alopecia areata. The mouse strain carries the MHC haplotype H2-k. The CDR3 DNA, read in part, is TGTGCTAGCAGTAGGGGGGACTCCTATGCT. It encodes CASSRGDSYA. The whole CDR3 region reads CASSRGDSYAEQFF.